This TCR beta chain is from a study of T cell changes during pregnancy in multiple sclerosis. The CDR3 has 14 amino acids. The germline V gene encodes CDR1 MGHDK and CDR2 SYGVNS. V shed 6 bases, J shed 7 bases, and the junction held 9 bases outside the gene matches. Sequencing used immunoSEQ multiplex PCR; TCRdb keeps in-frame clones, though not all of them. The repertoire consists of 60,000 to 70,000 clones, with about 90% occurring once and the leading ten covering less than 1.5%. The chain joins TRBV25-1 to TRBJ1-2; 9 bases match TRBD1. The sequence came from a female donor in good health, enrolled as a control in a pregnancy study. The material sequenced was peripheral blood, taken in the third trimester of pregnancy. The CDR3 DNA sequence: TGTGCCAGCAGGGGAACAGGGGGCTCTCTTGGCTACACCTTC. Its translation is CASRGTGGSLGYTF.